This record looks at one T cell receptor beta chain sequence and its context. This specimen comes from a study of blood T cell repertoires in COVID-19. Assay used: immunoSEQ multiplex PCR; TCRdb lists only in-frame clones, some missing. The sample has about 310,000 clones, roughly 87% seen once. This sequence was found in a young man with active or convalescent COVID-19. Sequencing was performed on peripheral blood.

CDR3 loop: CASSPILTGPSYEQYF. CDR3 DNA sequence: TGTGCCAGCAGTCCAATCCTGACAGGCCCCTCCTACGAGCAGTACTTC. The rearrangement uses TRBV27 and TRBJ2-7, with TRBD1 as a possible D gene (6 bases). V lost 5 bases to trimming and J lost 0 bases, with 17 bases between them. CDR1 and CDR2 from the germline V gene are MNHEY and SMNVEV (reference sequence). This CDR3 spans 16 amino acids.